This T cell receptor beta chain stems from a study of blood T cell repertoires in COVID-19. Study background: Researchers got acute and convalescent COVID-19 samples from the United States, Italy and Spain. The analysed material was cDNA or gDNA that came from T cells, B-cell-depleted T cells, or PBMCs.

From germline, CDR1 is LGHDT and CDR2 YNNKEL (reference sequence). V lost 3 bases, J lost 4 bases, and 5 bases stayed unmatched. This CDR3 is built from 15 residues. The authors' processing: Reference gene primer amplification yielded estimated nucleated cell counts. The assay was immunoSEQ multiplex PCR, and TCRdb's table has in-frame clones only and misses some. The D gene and trimming were derived from the DNA, and the V and J assignments and clone size from that table. The sample contains more than 120,000 clones, 75% to 90% of which appear only once. The sequencing input was peripheral blood. The origin of this receptor is a man aged 50 to 60 who had recovered from COVID-19. The J gene is TRBJ1-4, the V gene TRBV3-1 (or the pseudogene TRBV3-2); 7 bases fit TRBD1. This CDR3 reads CASSQPGGYNEKLFF. The CDR3 coding sequence is TGTGCCAGCAGCCAGCCAGGGGGTTATAATGAAAAACTGTTTTTT.